The rows below give T cell receptor beta chains drawn from one sample of a study of shared clonotypes between healthy human individuals. The table came from immunoSEQ multiplex PCR; TCRdb's copy has only in-frame clones and leaves some out. This sample carries about 2.4 million clones, more than 80% of them seen once, and the ten largest clones take over 0.12%. Source material: naive CD4+ T cells sorted from blood. All receptors derive from a man aged 18 to 35 in good health. The CDR3 runs from the conserved cysteine through the conserved F or W. D genes are given only for firm matches.

j_call d_call v_call cdr3_aa cdr3_nt
TRBJ2-3 NA TRBV5-1 CASSLGQLYTDTQYF TGCGCCAGCAGCTTGGGACAGCTCTACACAGATACGCAGTATTTT
TRBJ1-3 NA TRBV7-8 CASSSRIPRIIYF TGTGCCAGCAGCTCCAGGATCCCAAGGATCATATATTTT
TRBJ2-7 NA TRBV28 CASIGASIPHSYEQYF TGTGCCAGCATTGGGGCTAGTATCCCCCACTCCTACGAGCAGTACTTC
TRBJ2-5 TRBD2 TRBV5-6 CASSLASGSILNRETQYF TGTGCCAGCAGCTTGGCCAGCGGGAGTATACTTAATAGGGAGACCCAGTACTTC
TRBJ2-7 TRBD1 TRBV25-1 CASSETGGSYEQYF TGTGCCAGCAGTGAAACAGGGGGTTCCTACGAGCAGTACTTC
TRBJ1-2 TRBD1 TRBV18 CASSPRQGPNYGYTF TGTGCCAGCTCACCGCGACAGGGCCCCAACTATGGCTACACCTTC
TRBJ2-1 TRBD2 TRBV11-2 CASSLERTSGRMEQFF TGTGCCAGCAGCTTAGAGCGGACTAGCGGGAGGATGGAGCAGTTCTTC
TRBJ1-5 NA TRBV9 CASSVEGLSNQPQHF TGTGCCAGCAGCGTAGAGGGCCTCAGCAATCAGCCCCAGCATTTT
TRBJ2-2 NA TRBV5-6 CASSVLGGGELFF TGTGCCAGCAGCGTCCTGGGGGGCGGGGAGCTGTTTTTT
TRBJ2-7 NA TRBV28 CATTEGSHSYEQYF TGTGCCACGACCGAGGGAAGTCACTCCTACGAGCAGTACTTC
TRBJ2-5 NA TRBV7-9 CASSSSVETQYF TGTGCCAGCAGCTCCTCCGTTGAGACCCAGTACTTC